These 30 T cell receptor beta chains were all obtained from the same sample, sequenced in a study of blood T cells in healthy people across ages. Primers used in a second PCR of roughly 6 to 11 cycles were a sample-barcoded 5' primer and a J-beta primer mix. MiXCR, run by TCRdb on the 5' RACE reads, gives a single entry per CDR3 protein. The sample yields 1.5 million or so distinct CDR3 sequences, 42% seen once. Sequencing input: blood. These receptors were taken from a woman between 18 and 29 years old in good health.

The V call is TRBV20-1, the J call TRBJ2-7; D possibly matches TRBD1 or TRBD2 (5 bases each). This CDR3 has 14 residues. V gave up 2 bases and J gave up 1 base, with 12 bases separating them. The germline V gene has CDR1 DFQATT and CDR2 SNEGSKA (reference sequence). CDR3 loop: CSARIRGASYEQYF. The CDR3 DNA follows: TGCAGTGCTAGAATCCGGGGCGCATCCTACGAGCAGTACTTC.

The chain uses TRBV6-5 and TRBJ2-5; 7 nucleotides align to TRBD1. The better agreement between TRBJ2-7 and the DNA end casts doubt on the J call. Germline CDR1 and CDR2: MNHEY and SVGAGI. The CDR3 has 15 amino acids. Here the CDR3 DNA reads TGTGCCAGCAGTCGAGACAGGGCACAGCCGTACGAGCAGTACTTC. Amino acids: CASSRDRAQPYEQYF.

This clonotype came up a few times. The rearrangement joins TRBV28 to TRBJ2-1; tentative D call: TRBD2 (6 bases). The ends were cut back, 3 bases at V and 4 bases at J, with 19 bases in the middle. CDR3 size: 17 residues. From germline, CDR1 is MDHEN and CDR2 SYDVKM. CDR3 amino acids: CASSFPVGVAAYNEQFF. The CDR3 nucleotides are TGTGCCAGCAGTTTCCCGGTGGGAGTAGCGGCATACAATGAGCAGTTCTTC.

This clonotype turned up a few times. This sequence joins TRBV6-5 and TRBJ2-1; 14 bases agree with TRBD2. Germline CDR1 reads MNHEY; CDR2 reads SVGAGI. V was pared by 2 bases and J by 6 bases, with 12 bases of the junction left unmatched. The CDR3 extends over 19 amino acids. As DNA, the CDR3 is TGTGCCAGCAGTTACACCCGGACTAGCGGGAGGCCCCTGGGCAATGAGCAGTTCTTC. It specifies CASSYTRTSGRPLGNEQFF.

This chain joins TRBV13 and TRBJ1-1; tentative D call: TRBD1 (5 bases). Germline CDR1 and CDR2: PRHDT and FYEKMQ (reference sequence). This CDR3 comprises 13 residues. Trimming cost V 7 bases and J 4 bases, with 13 bases left between them. The CDR3 DNA follows: TGTGCCAGCACCAGCTTTAGGGGCACTGAAGCTTTCTTT. Protein: CASTSFRGTEAFF.

This clonotype was seen only once. This rearrangement joins TRBV27 to TRBJ2-7; D not resolved. The V end lost 6 bases, the J end lost 6 bases, and 21 bases lay between the germline ends. CDR1 and CDR2 (germline): MNHEY, SMNVEV (reference sequence). This CDR3 comprises 15 residues. The CDR3 reads CASRSRAVAVGEQYF. DNA of the CDR3: TGTGCCAGCAGATCAAGGGCCGTGGCGGTTGGCGAGCAGTACTTC.

This chain links TRBV11-3 with TRBJ2-1; D might be TRBD2 (5 bases). V lost 7 bases, J lost 3 bases, and 19 bases lay in between. Germline V CDR1 and CDR2: SGHNT, YENEEA. The CDR3 has 16 residues. CDR3 DNA: TGTGCCAGCACCCGTTGGGTCGAGGGCGTCTACAATGAGCAGTTCTTC. Translated: CASTRWVEGVYNEQFF.

This chain connects TRBV2 to TRBJ2-7; TRBD1 agrees at 9 bases. Germline trimming cut 7 bases from V and 3 bases from J; bases unmatched to any gene: 7. This CDR3 spans 14 amino acids. CDR1 SNHLY and CDR2 FYNNEI come from the germline V gene. CDR3 coding DNA: TGTGCCAGCAATGTTGGACAGGGGTTCTACGAGCAGTACTTC. As protein: CASNVGQGFYEQYF.

This clonotype was detected only a few times. The rearrangement joins TRBV5-1 to TRBJ1-6; 8 positions agree with TRBD1. The CDR3 covers 15 residues. V was pared by 2 bases and J by 7 bases, with 5 bases of the junction left unmatched. Germline V gene sequence: CDR1 SGHRS, CDR2 YFSETQ. The CDR3 DNA is TGCGCCAGCAGCTTCGAGAGACAGGGGAATTCACCCCTCCACTTT. It specifies CASSFERQGNSPLHF.

The genes are TRBV19 and TRBJ1-1, with 8 bases lining up with TRBD1. The CDR3 length is 22 residues. V lost 1 base and J lost 0; bases outside the gene matches: 22. The V gene's germline CDR1 is LNHDA and CDR2 SQIVND (reference sequence). CDR3 DNA: TGTGCCAGTAGTATAGTTCCCGAACGACAGGGGCGGCCTTTCCGAATGAACACTGAAGCTTTCTTT. This gives the protein CASSIVPERQGRPFRMNTEAFF.

Only a few counts were recorded for this clonotype. The rearrangement uses TRBV6-1 and TRBJ2-7; D unresolved. CDR1 is MNHNS, CDR2 SASEGT, per germline. The CDR3 extends over 13 amino acids. V was pared by 7 bases and J by 0 bases, with 10 bases between. In DNA, the CDR3 is TGTGCCAGCATGGCTCCGAGCTCCTACGAGCAGTACTTC. This sequence encodes CASMAPSSYEQYF.

In this sample, this clonotype turned up a few times. The germline gene is not matched at one end of the junction; a read error may be the cause. This rearrangement joins TRBV7-6 to TRBJ2-1, with TRBD2 matching over 10 bases. The CDR3 has 16 residues. CDR1 and CDR2 (germline): SGHVS, FNYEAQ. Here the CDR3 DNA reads TGTACCAGCAGCTTAGCGCTGGTACTAGCGGGAAGTGAGCAGTTCTTC. Amino acids: CTSSLALVLAGSEQFF.

This clonotype showed up many times. This chain uses TRBV3-1 with TRBJ2-7, with D unclear. The germline V gene encodes CDR1 LGHDT and CDR2 YNNKEL (reference sequence). This CDR3 is 14 amino acids long. V was pared by 5 bases and J by 0 bases, with 11 bases between. The CDR3 region has the DNA TGTGCCAGCAGCAAAGGACGGCACTCCTACGAGCAGTACTTC. It encodes CASSKGRHSYEQYF.

The chain has TRBV29-1 and TRBJ2-1; D perhaps matches TRBD2 (6 bases). The CDR3 consists of 15 residues. With 0 bases removed from V and 9 bases from J, the gap between germline ends came to 18 bases. Germline values: CDR1 SQVTM, CDR2 ANQGSEA. The CDR3 region is CSVEDHGGGLSEQFF. As DNA, the CDR3 is TGCAGCGTTGAAGATCACGGGGGAGGTCTCAGTGAGCAGTTCTTC.

This clonotype occurred a few times. This chain connects TRBV9 to TRBJ2-7, with D possibly matching TRBD2 (6 bases). V lost 4 bases to trimming and J lost 0 bases, with 17 bases between them. The CDR3 is made up of 16 amino acids. Germline lookup yields CDR1 SGDLS and CDR2 YYNGEE. The CDR3 sequence is CASSPEGRGSSYEQYF. The CDR3 DNA reads as TGTGCCAGCAGCCCCGAGGGACGGGGGAGCTCCTACGAGCAGTACTTC.

This clonotype was counted only a few times. The chain has TRBV25-1 and TRBJ1-2; 8 nucleotides agree with TRBD1. The trim removed 4 bases at V and 4 bases at J, leaving 5 bases unmatched. Germline CDR1 reads MGHDK; CDR2 reads SYGVNS. This CDR3 region has 14 residues. The CDR3 loop reads CASSVTGGGYGYTF. The CDR3 region has the DNA TGTGCCAGCAGTGTTACAGGGGGGGGCTATGGCTACACCTTC.

The chain employs TRBV6-1 and TRBJ2-7; D unresolved. V lost 1 base and J 6 bases, leaving 7 bases between the germline ends. Germline V gene sequence: CDR1 MNHNS, CDR2 SASEGT. The CDR3 is made up of 12 amino acids. This CDR3 reads CASSEGPGEQYF. CDR3 nucleotide sequence: TGTGCCAGCAGTGAAGGTCCGGGCGAGCAGTACTTC.

The genes are TRBV4-2 and TRBJ1-1; D may be TRBD1 (5 bases). Germline assignment: CDR1 LGHNA and CDR2 YNFKEQ. V dropped 2 bases and J dropped 4 bases, with 8 bases sitting between them. This CDR3 has 13 residues. CDR3 sequence (DNA): TGTGCCAGCAGCCAAAATGGGGGCACTGAAGCTTTCTTT. This sequence encodes CASSQNGGTEAFF.

Note on this clonotype: Given a much more abundant clone one base away, this may be a read error. The V gene is TRBV5-1, the J gene TRBJ1-1, with 9 bases aligning to TRBD1. Germline V gene lookup returns CDR1 SGHRS and CDR2 YFSETQ. CDR3 length equals 16 residues. As DNA, the CDR3 is TGCGCCGGCAGCTGGGGACAGGGATACATGAACACTGAAGCTTTCTTT. Its protein product is CAGSWGQGYMNTEAFF.

This rearrangement joins TRBV28 to TRBJ2-7; D is possibly TRBD2 (6 bases). Germline CDR1 and CDR2: MDHEN and SYDVKM. CDR3 size: 15 residues. Trimming pared 2 bases from V and 4 bases from J, leaving 15 bases between. This chain's CDR3 is CASSLAGSLAYEQYF. CDR3 in DNA: TGTGCCAGCAGTTTAGCGGGGAGTCTCGCTTACGAGCAGTACTTC.

J is TRBJ1-4 and V is TRBV18; the match to TRBD1 covers 7 bases. The germline CDR1 and CDR2 sequences are KGHSH and LQKENI. J gave up 10 bases and V 5 bases, and 10 bases lay outside the gene matches. This CDR3 contains 14 residues. CDR3 protein: CASSNGQVVGKLFF. CDR3 DNA sequence: TGTGCCAGCTCAAACGGACAGGTCGTAGGAAAACTGTTTTTT.

V gene TRBV6-5 combines with J gene TRBJ1-1, with D tentatively TRBD1 (5 bases). The ends were cut back, 10 bases at V and 5 bases at J, with 17 bases in the middle. Germline values: CDR1 MNHEY, CDR2 SVGAGI. The CDR3 length is 13 residues. CDR3 nucleotide sequence: TGTGCCACCATCAAGAGCGGGGGGACTGAAGCTTTCTTT. Translated: CATIKSGGTEAFF.

This clonotype came up many times. J is TRBJ1-6 and V is TRBV10-2; D ambiguous. Germline-derived CDR1 and CDR2 are WSHSY and SAAADI. The length of the CDR3 is 13 residues. V dropped 6 bases and J dropped 9 bases, with 12 bases sitting between them. The CDR3 protein is CASREPGRSPLHF. Written as DNA, the CDR3 is TGCGCCAGCAGGGAACCCGGCCGTTCACCCCTCCACTTT.

This chain connects TRBV6-5 to TRBJ2-6, with D tentatively TRBD1 (5 bases). The CDR3 extends over 15 amino acids. Germline lookup yields CDR1 MNHEY and CDR2 SVGAGI. V lost 6 bases to trimming and J lost 4 bases, with 13 bases between them. For the CDR3, the DNA is TGTGCCAGCAGGGAAACAGGCTCCGGGGCCAACGTCCTGACTTTC. This encodes CASRETGSGANVLTF.

This chain uses TRBV18 with TRBJ1-4; no reliable D call. The V and J ends lost 3 bases and 3 bases respectively, with 5 bases between them. The CDR3 is 13 amino acids. CDR1 and CDR2 (germline): KGHSH, LQKENI. This CDR3 reads CASSPGANEKLFF. The CDR3 region has the DNA TGTGCCAGCTCACCCGGGGCTAATGAAAAACTGTTTTTT.

The chain uses TRBV20-1 and TRBJ2-5, with TRBD2 as a possible D gene (6 bases). V was cut by 3 bases and J by 11 bases, with 16 bases left in between. The CDR3 length is 12 residues. CDR1 and CDR2 from the germline V gene are DFQATT and SNEGSKA (reference sequence). CDR3 bases: TGCAGTGCTAGTAGGAGGGTCAATGAGCAGTACTTC. Its translation: CSASRRVNEQYF.

The chain carries TRBV4-2 and TRBJ2-2; D ambiguous. The germline gives CDR1 LGHNA, CDR2 YNFKEQ. V lost 6 bases, J lost 2 bases, and 10 bases lay in between. This CDR3 region has 14 residues. The CDR3 here is CASRVGLNTGELFF. The CDR3 DNA sequence: TGTGCCAGCAGGGTAGGGTTAAACACCGGGGAGCTGTTTTTT.

This sequence joins TRBV29-1 and TRBJ2-7, with D unclear. Germline CDR1 SQVTM, CDR2 ANQGSEA. The CDR3 runs 11 residues. With 5 bases removed from V and 2 bases from J, the gap between germline ends came to 7 bases. The CDR3 sequence: CSVIDTYEQYF. CDR3 nucleotides: TGCAGCGTTATCGACACCTACGAGCAGTACTTC.

This chain uses TRBV4-2 with TRBJ1-1; D not certain. Trimming shortened V by 0 bases and J by 4 bases, and 12 bases separated the two germline ends. Germline V gene sequence: CDR1 LGHNA, CDR2 YNFKEQ. The CDR3 covers 15 residues. CDR3 region: CASSQDWVTGTEAFF. The CDR3 nucleotides read TGTGCCAGCAGCCAAGACTGGGTCACGGGCACTGAAGCTTTCTTT.

The chain carries TRBV6-6 and TRBJ2-4; 8 bases fit TRBD1. Trimming at V came to 7 bases and at J to 6 bases, leaving 2 bases not matched to a gene. The CDR3 loop spans 12 amino acids. The germline gives CDR1 MNHNY, CDR2 SVGAGI (reference sequence). The CDR3 DNA reads as TGTGCCAGCACCGGGACAGGAAACATTCAGTACTTC. As protein: CASTGTGNIQYF.